The sequence of this T cell receptor beta chain was determined in a study of regulatory T cells in long-lasting Graves disease. The sample's time point: newly diagnosed GD, antithyroid drugs for less than 3 months. PBMC-extracted RNA yielded the TCR library. Unmatched junction bases numbered 7, after V lost 4 bases and J lost 7 bases. The CDR3 length is 14 residues. Germline V gene sequence: CDR1 MNHEY, CDR2 SMNVEV (reference sequence). This clonotype was picked up many times. Building the TCR beta libraries relied on iRepertoire HTBI primers, and CDR3 regions underwent Arm-PCR. TCRdb redid the calling of the multiplex PCR reads with MiXCR, one entry per CDR3 protein. The sample lists 400,000 to 450,000 distinct CDR3 sequences, around 17% seen once, with about 10% in the top ten. These same records also appear under a second study, on T cells in Graves' hyperthyroidism and ophthalmopathy.

The specimen was peripheral blood mononuclear cells (PBMCs), collected at new diagnosis, from a patient treated with antithyroid drugs. The source is a woman aged 25 to 39 with Graves disease. The V gene is TRBV27, the J gene TRBJ2-1; 7 nucleotides align to TRBD2. The chain's CDR3 is CASSSAGLVNEQFF. CDR3 DNA sequence: TGTGCCAGCAGTTCAGCGGGATTGGTTAATGAGCAGTTCTTC.